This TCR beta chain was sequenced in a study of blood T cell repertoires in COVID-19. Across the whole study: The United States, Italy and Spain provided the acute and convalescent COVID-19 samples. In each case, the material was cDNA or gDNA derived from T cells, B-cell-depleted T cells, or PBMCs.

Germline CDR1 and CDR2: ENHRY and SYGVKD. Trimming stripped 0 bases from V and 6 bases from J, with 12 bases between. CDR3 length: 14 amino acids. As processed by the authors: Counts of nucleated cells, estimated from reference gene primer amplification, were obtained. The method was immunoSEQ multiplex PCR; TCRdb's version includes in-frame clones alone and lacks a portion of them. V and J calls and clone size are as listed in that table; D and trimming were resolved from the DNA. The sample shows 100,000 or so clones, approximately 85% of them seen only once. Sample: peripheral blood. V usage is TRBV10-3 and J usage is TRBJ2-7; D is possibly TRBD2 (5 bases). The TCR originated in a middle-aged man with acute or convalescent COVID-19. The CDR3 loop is CAISESVGVVEQYF. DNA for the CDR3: TGTGCCATCAGTGAGTCGGTCGGGGTTGTCGAGCAGTACTTC.